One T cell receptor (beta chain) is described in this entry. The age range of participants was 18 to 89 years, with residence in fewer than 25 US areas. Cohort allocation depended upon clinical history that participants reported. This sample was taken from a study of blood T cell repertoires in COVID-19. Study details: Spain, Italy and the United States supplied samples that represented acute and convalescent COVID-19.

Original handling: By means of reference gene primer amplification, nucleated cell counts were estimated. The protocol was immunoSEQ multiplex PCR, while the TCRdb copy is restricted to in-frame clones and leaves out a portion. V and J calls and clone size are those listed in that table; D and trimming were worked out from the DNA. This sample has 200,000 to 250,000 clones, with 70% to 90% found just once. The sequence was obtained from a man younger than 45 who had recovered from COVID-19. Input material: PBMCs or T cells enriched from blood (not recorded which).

The CDR3 region is CASSLGFKAGLAGPNNEQFF. CDR3 nucleotide sequence: TGTGCCAGCAGTTTAGGCTTCAAAGCAGGACTAGCGGGGCCAAACAATGAGCAGTTCTTC. The V gene is TRBV28, the J gene TRBJ2-1; TRBD2 matches at 12 bases. There are 20 residues in the CDR3. Trimming took 2 bases from V and 5 from J; bases not matched to a gene: 16. CDR1 is MDHEN, CDR2 SYDVKM, per germline.